This T cell receptor beta chain comes out of a study of blood T cell repertoires in COVID-19. The protocol was immunoSEQ multiplex PCR, while the TCRdb copy is restricted to in-frame clones and leaves out a portion. This table has over 250,000 clones, around 87% appearing once. The specimen sequenced was peripheral blood. The clonotype originates from a woman between 45 and 60 years old with acute or convalescent COVID-19.

CDR3 sequence: CASSDRQLTYGYTF. CDR3 sequence (DNA): TGTGCCAGCAGCGACCGACAGCTCACCTATGGCTACACCTTC. The chain links TRBV9 to TRBJ1-2, with a possible D match to TRBD1 (5 bases). Trimming cost V 3 bases and J 4 bases, with 13 bases left between them. The CDR3 loop spans 14 amino acids. Per the germline V gene, CDR1 is SGDLS and CDR2 is YYNGEE.